These T cell receptor beta chains were read from a single sample in a study of blood T cell repertoires in COVID-19. Generated by immunoSEQ multiplex PCR, the TCRdb table keeps only in-frame clones and is missing some. The sample holds about 140,000 clones, approximately 85% seen once. The sample comprised PBMCs or T cells enriched from blood (not recorded which). These receptors came from a woman aged 45-65 years with acute COVID-19. Both conserved end residues are part of each CDR3. D genes are given only for firm matches. Where a row states a size, it is once, few, many or the class of an expanded clone; other rows omit it.

clone size: many; V gene: TRBV23-1; D gene: NA; J gene: TRBJ1-5; CDR3 protein: CASYKTTRQEDQPQHF; CDR3 DNA: TGCGCCAGCTACAAGACGACCCGACAGGAGGATCAGCCCCAGCATTTT
clone size: NA; V gene: TRBV7-2; D gene: TRBD1; J gene: TRBJ2-1; CDR3 protein: CASSGIGTGAYNEQFF; CDR3 DNA: TGTGCCAGCAGCGGCATTGGGACAGGGGCCTACAATGAGCAGTTCTTC
clone size: NA; V gene: TRBV5-1; D gene: TRBD2; J gene: TRBJ2-3; CDR3 protein: CASSLDPREGHQYTDTQYF; CDR3 DNA: TGCGCCAGCAGCTTGGATCCGCGGGAGGGCCATCAGTACACAGATACGCAGTATTTT
clone size: once; V gene: TRBV3-1/TRBV3-2; D gene: TRBD2; J gene: TRBJ2-1; CDR3 protein: CASSQVETSGPNEQFF; CDR3 DNA: TGTGCCAGCAGCCAAGTCGAGACTAGCGGACCAAATGAGCAGTTCTTC
clone size: NA; V gene: TRBV11-1; D gene: TRBD2; J gene: TRBJ2-1; CDR3 protein: CASSLLAGGQNEQFF; CDR3 DNA: TGTGCCAGCAGCTTACTAGCGGGAGGTCAAAATGAGCAGTTCTTC
clone size: NA; V gene: TRBV5-8; D gene: TRBD1; J gene: TRBJ1-1; CDR3 protein: CASSAGWTGGVNTEAFF; CDR3 DNA: TGTGCCAGCAGCGCCGGTTGGACAGGGGGCGTTAACACTGAAGCTTTCTTT
clone size: NA; V gene: TRBV11-2; D gene: NA; J gene: TRBJ2-7; CDR3 protein: CASSPRYEQYF; CDR3 DNA: TGTGCCAGCAGCCCCCGCTACGAGCAGTACTTC
clone size: NA; V gene: TRBV2; D gene: NA; J gene: TRBJ1-1; CDR3 protein: CASSEIAGSEAFF; CDR3 DNA: TGTGCCAGCAGTGAAATTGCGGGCTCCGAAGCTTTCTTT
clone size: NA; V gene: TRBV9; D gene: NA; J gene: TRBJ1-4; CDR3 protein: CASSTDRSTNEKLFF; CDR3 DNA: TGTGCCAGCAGCACCGACAGATCAACTAATGAAAAACTGTTTTTT
clone size: NA; V gene: TRBV3-1/TRBV3-2; D gene: TRBD2; J gene: TRBJ2-1; CDR3 protein: CASSHSGRAYNEQFF; CDR3 DNA: TGTGCCAGCAGCCATAGCGGGAGGGCATACAATGAGCAGTTCTTC
clone size: NA; V gene: TRBV25-1; D gene: TRBD1; J gene: TRBJ2-6; CDR3 protein: CASSGQGAEGANVLTF; CDR3 DNA: TGTGCCAGCAGTGGTCAGGGGGCGGAAGGGGCCAACGTCCTGACTTTC
clone size: few; V gene: TRBV29-1; D gene: TRBD1; J gene: TRBJ1-2; CDR3 protein: CSVEDMPGQGFNYGYTF; CDR3 DNA: TGCAGCGTTGAAGATATGCCGGGACAGGGGTTTAACTATGGCTACACCTTC
clone size: NA; V gene: TRBV12-5; D gene: NA; J gene: TRBJ1-5; CDR3 protein: CASGSSGPGGKPQHF; CDR3 DNA: TGTGCTAGTGGATCCTCCGGGCCCGGCGGGAAGCCCCAGCATTTT
clone size: NA; V gene: TRBV5-4; D gene: NA; J gene: TRBJ2-5; CDR3 protein: CASSPSGRGGETQYF; CDR3 DNA: TGTGCCAGCAGCCCCTCTGGCAGGGGCGGAGAGACCCAGTACTTC
clone size: NA; V gene: TRBV7-2; D gene: TRBD2; J gene: TRBJ2-5; CDR3 protein: CASAWSGSGETQYF; CDR3 DNA: TGTGCCAGCGCTTGGAGCGGGAGCGGAGAGACCCAGTACTTC
clone size: NA; V gene: TRBV6-1; D gene: NA; J gene: TRBJ1-5; CDR3 protein: CASSEVHLNQPQHF; CDR3 DNA: TGTGCCAGCAGTGAAGTACACCTCAATCAGCCCCAGCATTTT
clone size: NA; V gene: TRBV5-6; D gene: TRBD1; J gene: TRBJ1-3; CDR3 protein: CASSSGQGPGGNTIYF; CDR3 DNA: TGTGCCAGCAGCTCCGGACAGGGCCCTGGGGGAAACACCATATATTTT
clone size: NA; V gene: TRBV12-3/TRBV12-4; D gene: TRBD1; J gene: TRBJ1-2; CDR3 protein: CASSLGTGGGYTF; CDR3 DNA: TGTGCCAGCAGTTTAGGGACAGGGGGCGGCTACACCTTC
clone size: NA; V gene: TRBV19; D gene: NA; J gene: TRBJ1-5; CDR3 protein: CASGLGGENMGSDQPQHF; CDR3 DNA: TGTGCCAGTGGTCTAGGGGGGGAAAATATGGGGTCGGATCAGCCCCAGCATTTT
clone size: NA; V gene: TRBV7-6; D gene: NA; J gene: TRBJ2-7; CDR3 protein: CASSLGSQLVYEQYF; CDR3 DNA: TGTGCCAGCAGCTTAGGTTCACAGCTGGTCTACGAGCAGTACTTC
clone size: few; V gene: TRBV9; D gene: TRBD1; J gene: TRBJ1-2; CDR3 protein: CASSVGQGGYGYTF; CDR3 DNA: TGTGCCAGCAGCGTAGGACAGGGCGGCTATGGCTACACCTTC
clone size: NA; V gene: TRBV7-2; D gene: NA; J gene: TRBJ2-1; CDR3 protein: CASSPLGHRGQDEQFF; CDR3 DNA: TGTGCCAGCAGCCCATTGGGACACCGCGGTCAGGATGAGCAGTTCTTC
clone size: NA; V gene: TRBV5-1; D gene: TRBD1; J gene: TRBJ1-4; CDR3 protein: CASSLGDRGLTGTNEKLFF; CDR3 DNA: TGCGCCAGCAGCCTAGGGGACAGGGGGCTTACGGGGACTAATGAAAAACTGTTTTTT
clone size: NA; V gene: TRBV6-6; D gene: NA; J gene: TRBJ2-3; CDR3 protein: CASSRKISGTSTDTQYF; CDR3 DNA: TGTGCCAGCAGTCGAAAAATTAGCGGAACAAGCACAGATACGCAGTATTTT
clone size: NA; V gene: TRBV11-2; D gene: TRBD2; J gene: TRBJ2-1; CDR3 protein: CASSLLAGSYNEQFF; CDR3 DNA: TGTGCCAGCAGCTTGTTAGCGGGCTCCTACAATGAGCAGTTCTTC
clone size: NA; V gene: TRBV30; D gene: TRBD1; J gene: TRBJ1-6; CDR3 protein: CAWSVFDRANSPLHF; CDR3 DNA: TGTGCCTGGAGTGTATTCGACAGGGCTAATTCACCCCTCCACTTT
clone size: NA; V gene: TRBV11-2; D gene: TRBD2; J gene: TRBJ2-1; CDR3 protein: CASSRLALEQFF; CDR3 DNA: TGTGCCAGCAGCAGACTAGCGCTTGAGCAGTTCTTC
clone size: once; V gene: TRBV3-1/TRBV3-2; D gene: TRBD2; J gene: TRBJ2-1; CDR3 protein: CASSQDSGGYNEQFF; CDR3 DNA: TGTGCCAGCAGCCAAGATAGCGGGGGCTACAATGAGCAGTTCTTC
clone size: NA; V gene: TRBV11-2; D gene: NA; J gene: TRBJ1-2; CDR3 protein: CASSRNRETNYGYTF; CDR3 DNA: TGTGCCAGCAGCCGTAACAGGGAGACTAACTATGGCTACACCTTC
clone size: NA; V gene: TRBV7-3; D gene: TRBD2; J gene: TRBJ2-7; CDR3 protein: CASSAREVISYEQYF; CDR3 DNA: TGTGCCAGCAGCGCACGGGAGGTCATCTCCTACGAGCAGTACTTC
clone size: NA; V gene: TRBV5-5; D gene: NA; J gene: TRBJ1-2; CDR3 protein: CASSLSFPGGANYGYTF; CDR3 DNA: TGTGCCAGCAGCTTGAGTTTCCCCGGCGGAGCTAACTATGGCTACACCTTC
clone size: NA; V gene: TRBV3-1/TRBV3-2; D gene: NA; J gene: TRBJ2-1; CDR3 protein: CASSQEGGTYNEQFF; CDR3 DNA: TGTGCCAGCAGCCAAGAGGGCGGGACTTACAATGAGCAGTTCTTC
clone size: NA; V gene: TRBV7-2; D gene: NA; J gene: TRBJ1-5; CDR3 protein: CASSLYSQPQHF; CDR3 DNA: TGTGCCAGCAGCTTATACAGTCAGCCCCAGCATTTT
clone size: NA; V gene: TRBV4-1; D gene: TRBD1; J gene: TRBJ1-6; CDR3 protein: CASSQDRGMGSSPLHF; CDR3 DNA: TGCGCCAGCAGCCAAGACAGGGGGATGGGTTCTTCACCCCTCCACTTT
clone size: once; V gene: TRBV7-9; D gene: NA; J gene: TRBJ1-1; CDR3 protein: CASSRGPGAGTEAFF; CDR3 DNA: TGTGCCAGCAGCCGGGGCCCAGGGGCGGGTACTGAAGCTTTCTTT
clone size: few; V gene: TRBV10-3; D gene: NA; J gene: TRBJ2-1; CDR3 protein: CAISVGVVVHEQFF; CDR3 DNA: TGTGCCATCAGTGTGGGAGTAGTAGTACATGAGCAGTTCTTC
clone size: NA; V gene: TRBV19; D gene: TRBD1; J gene: TRBJ1-2; CDR3 protein: CASSLSQGISGYTF; CDR3 DNA: TGTGCCAGTAGTCTATCACAGGGGATCTCTGGCTACACCTTC
clone size: once; V gene: TRBV30; D gene: TRBD2; J gene: TRBJ2-1; CDR3 protein: CASGGRLVYNEQFF; CDR3 DNA: TGTGCCTCGGGGGGTCGGCTGGTCTACAATGAGCAGTTCTTC
clone size: NA; V gene: TRBV2; D gene: TRBD1; J gene: TRBJ2-1; CDR3 protein: CATNRQGARNEQFF; CDR3 DNA: TGTGCCACCAATCGACAGGGGGCGCGCAATGAGCAGTTCTTC
clone size: NA; V gene: TRBV9; D gene: NA; J gene: TRBJ2-1; CDR3 protein: CASSVGVKADEQFF; CDR3 DNA: TGTGCCAGCAGCGTAGGGGTTAAGGCGGATGAGCAGTTCTTC
clone size: few; V gene: TRBV27; D gene: NA; J gene: TRBJ1-5; CDR3 protein: CASSPVRGYQPQHF; CDR3 DNA: TGTGCCAGCAGCCCGGTTAGGGGTTATCAGCCCCAGCATTTT
clone size: NA; V gene: TRBV30; D gene: NA; J gene: TRBJ1-6; CDR3 protein: CAWSVGDGSNSPLHF; CDR3 DNA: TGTGCCTGGAGTGTAGGAGACGGGTCAAATTCACCCCTCCACTTT
clone size: NA; V gene: TRBV4-1; D gene: TRBD2; J gene: TRBJ2-3; CDR3 protein: CASSHRMTGTSGRATDTQYF; CDR3 DNA: TGCGCCAGCAGCCACAGGATGACCGGGACTAGCGGGAGGGCCACAGATACGCAGTATTTT
clone size: NA; V gene: TRBV9; D gene: TRBD1; J gene: TRBJ2-1; CDR3 protein: CASSVESRQGLGEQFF; CDR3 DNA: TGTGCCAGCAGCGTAGAGTCCCGACAGGGTCTTGGTGAGCAGTTCTTC
clone size: NA; V gene: TRBV19; D gene: TRBD2; J gene: TRBJ2-7; CDR3 protein: CASSVLAGGTYEQYF; CDR3 DNA: TGTGCCAGTAGTGTTCTAGCGGGAGGTACCTACGAGCAGTACTTC
clone size: NA; V gene: TRBV19; D gene: NA; J gene: TRBJ1-5; CDR3 protein: CASSIGGGSNQPQHF; CDR3 DNA: TGTGCCAGTAGTATAGGGGGCGGTAGCAATCAGCCCCAGCATTTT
clone size: few; V gene: TRBV7-9; D gene: TRBD1; J gene: TRBJ2-1; CDR3 protein: CASSLTGGSYNEQFF; CDR3 DNA: TGTGCCAGCAGCCTAACAGGGGGATCCTACAATGAGCAGTTCTTC
clone size: NA; V gene: TRBV30; D gene: NA; J gene: TRBJ1-5; CDR3 protein: CAWSVRGSQPQHF; CDR3 DNA: TGTGCCTGGAGTGTCAGGGGTTCTCAGCCCCAGCATTTT
clone size: NA; V gene: TRBV5-8; D gene: NA; J gene: TRBJ1-5; CDR3 protein: CASSTSGLDQPQHF; CDR3 DNA: TGTGCCAGCAGCACATCTGGCCTTGATCAGCCCCAGCATTTT
clone size: NA; V gene: TRBV25-1; D gene: NA; J gene: TRBJ2-1; CDR3 protein: CASRGGPNEQFF; CDR3 DNA: TGTGCCAGCAGAGGAGGGCCCAATGAGCAGTTCTTC
clone size: NA; V gene: TRBV7-3; D gene: NA; J gene: TRBJ2-3; CDR3 protein: CASRQKGTDTQYF; CDR3 DNA: TGTGCCAGCAGGCAAAAGGGGACAGATACGCAGTATTTT
clone size: NA; V gene: TRBV7-2; D gene: TRBD1; J gene: TRBJ1-4; CDR3 protein: CASSSVWTGVNEKLFF; CDR3 DNA: TGTGCCAGCAGCTCCGTCTGGACAGGGGTCAATGAAAAACTGTTTTTT
clone size: once; V gene: TRBV7-9; D gene: TRBD2; J gene: TRBJ2-3; CDR3 protein: CASSPGTSGKSTDTQYF; CDR3 DNA: TGTGCCAGCAGCCCTGGGACTAGCGGGAAGTCCACAGATACGCAGTATTTT
clone size: once; V gene: TRBV9; D gene: TRBD1; J gene: TRBJ1-2; CDR3 protein: CASSPNDRGPYGYTF; CDR3 DNA: TGTGCCAGCAGCCCTAACGACAGGGGGCCTTATGGCTACACCTTC
clone size: NA; V gene: TRBV19; D gene: TRBD1; J gene: TRBJ1-5; CDR3 protein: CASTKPGQGDYSNQPQHF; CDR3 DNA: TGTGCCAGTACCAAGCCGGGACAGGGGGACTATAGCAATCAGCCCCAGCATTTT
clone size: NA; V gene: TRBV3-1/TRBV3-2; D gene: NA; J gene: TRBJ1-6; CDR3 protein: CASSQSSALEGSPLHF; CDR3 DNA: TGTGCCAGCAGCCAAAGTTCCGCCCTGGAGGGATCACCCCTCCACTTT